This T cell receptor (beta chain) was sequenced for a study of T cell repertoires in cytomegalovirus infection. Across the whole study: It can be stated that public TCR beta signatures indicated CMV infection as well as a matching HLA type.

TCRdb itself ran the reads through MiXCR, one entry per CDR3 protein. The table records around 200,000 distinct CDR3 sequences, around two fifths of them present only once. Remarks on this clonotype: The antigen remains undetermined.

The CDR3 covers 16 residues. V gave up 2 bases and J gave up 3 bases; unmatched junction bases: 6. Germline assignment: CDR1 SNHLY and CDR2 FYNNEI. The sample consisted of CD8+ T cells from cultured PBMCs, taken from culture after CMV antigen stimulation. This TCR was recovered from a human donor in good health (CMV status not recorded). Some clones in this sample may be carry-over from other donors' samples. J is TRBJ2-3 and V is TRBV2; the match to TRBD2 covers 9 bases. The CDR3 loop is CASSEQASGTTDTQYF. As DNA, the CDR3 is TGTGCCAGCAGTGAACAGGCTAGCGGGACTACAGATACGCAGTATTTT.